These 29 T cell receptor beta chains came from one sample sequenced in a study of blood T cells in healthy people across ages. Sample-barcoded 5' priming and a J-beta primer mix drove a second PCR of about 6 to 12 cycles. TCRdb recomputed calls from the 5' RACE reads with MiXCR, one row per CDR3 protein. The sample includes about 1 million distinct CDR3 sequences, under 55% of them seen just once. Sequenced material: blood. The receptors were sampled from a woman aged 60-75 years in good health.

The table lists this clonotype with a few counts. The chain is built from TRBV11-2 and TRBJ1-1; 7 bases fit TRBD1. CDR3 length equals 15 residues. Germline V gene data show CDR1 as SGHAT and CDR2 as FQNNGV. The V gene end was trimmed by 4 bases and the J gene end by 4 bases; junction bases not matched to a gene: 9. CDR3 sequence: CASSSGTVGATEAFF. CDR3 nucleotide sequence: TGTGCCAGCAGCTCAGGGACAGTTGGAGCCACTGAAGCTTTCTTT.

This clonotype was seen ten or more times. The chain is built from TRBV9 and TRBJ2-7, with 11 bases fitting TRBD2. The V gene's germline CDR1 is SGDLS and CDR2 YYNGEE. The V segment lost 0 bases and the J segment 5 bases; nucleotides outside the gene matches: 4. The length of the CDR3 is 15 residues. The CDR3 region is CASSVALAGVHEQYF. CDR3 coding DNA: TGTGCCAGCAGCGTAGCACTAGCGGGAGTCCACGAGCAGTACTTC.

In this sample, this clonotype turned up once. The rearrangement joins TRBV4-1 to TRBJ1-4; TRBD1 aligns across 7 bases. This CDR3 comprises 16 residues. Trimming took 5 bases from V and 0 from J; bases not matched to a gene: 6. The germline V gene has CDR1 MGHRA and CDR2 YSYEKL. This CDR3 is CASSSRDSATNEKLFF. The CDR3 bases are TGCGCCAGCAGCAGCCGGGACAGTGCAACTAATGAAAAACTGTTTTTT.

The rearrangement links TRBV7-2 to TRBJ2-7; TRBD2 matches 9 bases. This CDR3 region has 15 residues. Germline V gives CDR1 SGHTA, CDR2 FQGNSA. Losses at the gene ends were 6 bases for V and 1 base for J; bases not matched to a gene: 7. CDR3 in amino acids: CASSPHSGRSYEQYF. CDR3 sequence (DNA): TGTGCCAGCAGTCCTCATAGCGGGAGATCCTACGAGCAGTACTTC.

This clonotype was counted only a few times. The rearrangement links TRBV28 to TRBJ2-7; TRBD2 is a possible D gene (5 bases). The CDR3 extends over 14 amino acids. The V and J ends lost 7 bases and 3 bases respectively, with 16 bases between them. Germline V lookup: CDR1 MDHEN, CDR2 SYDVKM. The CDR3 bases are TGTGCCAGCAAGGACTCGGAGGTCTACTACGAGCAGTACTTC. It translates to CASKDSEVYYEQYF.

Details on this clonotype: At one of its ends the junction is not consistent with the germline gene, which may arise from a read error. The J gene is TRBJ2-4, the V gene TRBV7-3; 10 bases map to TRBD2. This CDR3 is 14 amino acids long. CDR1 and CDR2 (germline): SGHTA, FQGTGA. CDR3 residues: CANSSGRGKNIQYF. In nucleotides, the CDR3 is TGTGCCAACAGCAGCGGGAGGGGGAAGAACATTCAGTACTTC.

Only a few counts were recorded for this clonotype. The rearrangement joins TRBV7-2 to TRBJ2-7; D unclear. Trimming took 0 bases from V and 7 from J, leaving 16 bases between them. Looked up from germline, CDR1 is SGHTA and CDR2 is FQGNSA. This CDR3 is 15 amino acids long. DNA of the CDR3: TGTGCCAGCAGCTTAGCGGGCGGAGCCTTAAGGGAGCAGTACTTC. Translation gives CASSLAGGALREQYF.

J is TRBJ1-2 and V is TRBV6-1; maybe TRBD1 (6 bases). Per the germline V gene, CDR1 is MNHNS and CDR2 is SASEGT. The CDR3 has 15 residues. V lost 3 bases to trimming and J lost 4 bases, with 15 bases between them. The CDR3 here is CASSETGARGYGYTF. In DNA, the CDR3 is TGTGCCAGCAGTGAGACAGGTGCCCGTGGCTATGGCTACACCTTC.

This clonotype turned up a few times. The gene calls are TRBV20-1 and TRBJ1-1, with D hard to call. V shed 0 bases and J shed 4 bases, with 12 bases lying between them. The CDR3 has 14 amino acids. The germline CDR1 and CDR2 sequences are DFQATT and SNEGSKA (reference sequence). The CDR3 DNA is TGCAGTGCTAGAGAGGACTTGGCGGGCACTGAAGCTTTCTTT. This translates into CSAREDLAGTEAFF.

V gene TRBV5-5 combines with J gene TRBJ2-6; D possibly uses TRBD1 or TRBD2 (6 bases each). V lost 1 base and J 4 bases, leaving 18 bases between the germline ends. The CDR3 length is 18 residues. Germline V gene lookup returns CDR1 SGHKS and CDR2 YYEKEE (reference sequence). The CDR3 loop is CASSLTQPGAGGANVLTF. In nucleotides, the CDR3 is TGTGCCAGCAGCTTGACCCAACCAGGGGCGGGAGGGGCCAACGTCCTGACTTTC.

The J gene is TRBJ2-4, the V gene TRBV6-5; the D gene is possibly TRBD1 (7 bases). CDR3 length: 18 amino acids. The germline gives CDR1 MNHEY, CDR2 SVGAGI. V gave up 0 bases and J gave up 6 bases, with 21 bases separating them. The CDR3 loop is CASSYSQGGQPPGNIQYF. For the CDR3, the DNA is TGTGCCAGCAGTTACTCCCAGGGGGGACAACCACCGGGAAACATTCAGTACTTC.

This clonotype was seen a few times. The chain employs TRBV12-3 or TRBV12-4 and TRBJ2-7, with 13 bases that match TRBD2. This CDR3 contains 17 residues. Trimming removed 6 bases from V and 4 bases from J; junction bases left unmatched: 12. CDR3 DNA: TGTGCCAGCAGCTCCTCTGGGACTAGCGGGACCTTTTACGAGCAGTACTTC. It codes for CASSSSGTSGTFYEQYF.

This sequence joins TRBV24-1 and TRBJ2-1; no clear D gene. V was cut by 0 bases and J by 9 bases, with 11 bases left in between. In germline, CDR1 is KGHDR, CDR2 SFDVKD. The CDR3 contains 14 residues. The CDR3 loop reads CATSDLRANSEQFF. CDR3 DNA: TGTGCCACCAGTGATTTGCGGGCTAACAGTGAGCAGTTCTTC.

The chain is built from TRBV29-1 and TRBJ2-7, with 8 bases that match TRBD2. This CDR3 has 14 amino acids. Trimming at V came to 1 base and at J to 0 bases, leaving 2 bases not matched to a gene. The germline V gene encodes CDR1 SQVTM and CDR2 ANQGSEA. The CDR3 spells CSVEGLASSYEQYF. CDR3 nucleotides: TGCAGCGTTGAAGGACTAGCGAGCTCCTACGAGCAGTACTTC.

This clonotype occurred a few times. The rearrangement links TRBV7-2 to TRBJ2-7, with a possible D match to TRBD2 (6 bases). CDR1 and CDR2 from the germline V gene are SGHTA and FQGNSA. This CDR3 spans 13 amino acids. Deletions cut 4 bases from V and 3 bases from J, with 10 bases between. DNA of the CDR3: TGTGCCAGCAGCTCCACGGACTACTACGAGCAGTACTTC. It is translated as CASSSTDYYEQYF. The full variable domain, in which reference TRBV7-2 and TRBJ2-7 provide the parts outside the CDR3, is GAGVSQSPSNKVTEKGKDVELRCDPISGHTALYWYRQSLGQGLEFLIYFQGNSAPDKSGLPSDRFSAERTGGSVSTLTIQRTQQEDSAVYLCASSSTDYYEQYFGPGTRLTVT.

This clonotype was observed at least ten times. The V gene is TRBV28, the J gene TRBJ2-4; a possible D gene is TRBD1 (5 bases). Germline assignment: CDR1 MDHEN and CDR2 SYDVKM. CDR3 length: 15 residues. Trimming removed 6 bases at V and 0 bases at J, with 12 bases between. In DNA, the CDR3 is TGTGCCAGCAGCCCGAGGACACTAGCCAAAAACATTCAGTACTTC. Translating it yields CASSPRTLAKNIQYF.

The chain links TRBV2 to TRBJ2-4; D ambiguous. CDR3 length: 13 residues. CDR1 is SNHLY, CDR2 FYNNEI, per germline. V was shortened by 1 base and J by 13 bases, with 14 bases between the two germline ends. The CDR3: CASSEVGIVEQYF. The CDR3 DNA is TGTGCCAGCAGTGAAGTAGGGATCGTGGAGCAGTACTTC.

The chain combines TRBV18 with TRBJ1-5, with 11 bases that match TRBD1. The V and J ends lost 3 bases and 3 bases, in that order; junction bases with no gene match: 4. Germline CDR1 and CDR2: KGHSH and LQKENI. This CDR3 is built from 16 residues. The chain's CDR3 is CASSPQGQGVNQPQHF. DNA for the CDR3: TGTGCCAGCTCACCCCAGGGACAGGGGGTCAATCAGCCCCAGCATTTT.

The V gene is TRBV20-1, the J gene TRBJ1-1; tentative D call: TRBD1 (6 bases). This CDR3 comprises 12 residues. With 6 bases removed from V and 5 bases from J, the gap between germline ends came to 13 bases. Germline lookup yields CDR1 DFQATT and CDR2 SNEGSKA (reference sequence). CDR3 sequence reads: CSAASQGTEAFF. In nucleotides, the CDR3 is TGCAGTGCCGCGAGCCAGGGGACTGAAGCTTTCTTT.

The rearrangement uses TRBV3-1 and TRBJ2-5; 7 bases map to TRBD1. CDR1 LGHDT and CDR2 YNNKEL come from the germline V gene (reference sequence). J lost 4 bases, V lost 1 base, and 6 bases had no gene match. The CDR3 has 15 residues. CDR3 bases: TGTGCCAGCAGCCAAGTTAGGGGGCTAAGAGAGACCCAGTACTTC. It translates to CASSQVRGLRETQYF.

This clonotype was seen a handful of times. The genes are TRBV7-8 and TRBJ2-7; the D gene could be TRBD1 or TRBD2 (5 bases each). With 8 bases removed from V and 2 bases from J, the gap between germline ends came to 13 bases. Germline V gene lookup returns CDR1 SGHVS and CDR2 FQNEAQ. This CDR3 is built from 13 residues. CDR3 in amino acids: CASSRGDPYEQYF. The CDR3 nucleotides are TGTGCCAGCTCTCGAGGGGACCCCTACGAGCAGTACTTC.

The CDR3 region has the DNA TGTGCCAGCAGTTTAGAAGCGGCTAACAATGAGCAGTACTTC. It yields the protein CASSLEAANNEQYF. J is TRBJ2-5 and V is TRBV12-3 or TRBV12-4; a weak D match, TRBD2 (5 bases). This CDR3 has 14 residues. Trimming left V 1 base short and J 11 bases short, with 17 bases between.

This clonotype was seen only a few times. The chain links TRBV7-6 to TRBJ2-7, with 8 bases identical to TRBD1. Germline V gene lookup returns CDR1 SGHVS and CDR2 FNYEAQ. J lost 5 bases, V lost 1 base, and 10 bases had no gene match. CDR3 length: 16 residues. CDR3 nucleotides: TGTGCCAGCAGCTTAGGGGGCCAGGGGGCAACTCACGAGCAGTACTTC. It translates to CASSLGGQGATHEQYF.

This clonotype was seen only a few times. The V and J genes are TRBV25-1 and TRBJ2-1, with 9 bases fitting TRBD1. The CDR3 spans 18 residues. Trimming cost V 0 bases and J 5 bases; bases outside gene matches: 11. The germline V gene encodes CDR1 MGHDK and CDR2 SYGVNS. The CDR3 DNA sequence: TGTGCCAGCAGTGAATATAGAGGGACAGGGAGGGGGGACAATGAGCAGTTCTTC. The encoded protein is CASSEYRGTGRGDNEQFF.

This clonotype was seen more than once but under ten times. The genes are TRBV27 and TRBJ2-3, with D possibly matching TRBD2 (5 bases). CDR3 size: 16 residues. CDR1 is MNHEY, CDR2 SMNVEV, per germline (reference sequence). Deletions cut 8 bases from V and 2 bases from J, with 20 bases between. CDR3 region: CASYRLSSGYTDTQYF. In DNA, the CDR3 is TGTGCCAGCTACAGACTATCCAGCGGCTACACAGATACGCAGTATTTT.

This clonotype occurred a few times. The genes are TRBV27 and TRBJ2-7; 7 bases match TRBD2. This CDR3 contains 14 residues. Per germline, CDR1 MNHEY and CDR2 SMNVEV (reference sequence). J lost 3 bases, V lost 0 bases, and 2 bases had no gene match. DNA of the CDR3: TGTGCCAGCAGTTTATCCTGGGGGGGCTACGAGCAGTACTTC. Translation: CASSLSWGGYEQYF.

This clonotype was counted only a few times. The J gene is TRBJ1-6, the V gene TRBV7-2; D gene uncertain. Germline assignment: CDR1 SGHTA and CDR2 FQGNSA. V lost 1 base, J lost 15 bases, and 13 bases lay in between. CDR3 length: 13 residues. Written as DNA, the CDR3 is TGTGCCAGCAGCTTAGATGTCCGGTCGGACCTCCACTTT. This translates into CASSLDVRSDLHF.

J is TRBJ1-1 and V is TRBV6-5, with 7 positions matching TRBD1. The CDR3 extends over 15 amino acids. Germline CDR1 reads MNHEY; CDR2 reads SVGAGI. Unmatched junction bases numbered 7, after V lost 2 bases and J lost 4 bases. In DNA, the CDR3 is TGTGCCAGCAGTTACCCGACAGGGTCGGGCACTGAAGCTTTCTTT. Encoded protein: CASSYPTGSGTEAFF.

Only a few counts were recorded for this clonotype. Its ends do not fully match the called genes, so a read error is possible. This sequence joins TRBV5-1 and TRBJ1-4; D is unresolved. Germline-derived CDR1 and CDR2 are SGHRS and YFSETQ. The CDR3 totals 15 residues. CDR3 sequence (DNA): TGTGCCAGCAGCTTAGAGGGAGGAACTAATGAAAAACTGTTTTTT. Translation gives CASSLEGGTNEKLFF.